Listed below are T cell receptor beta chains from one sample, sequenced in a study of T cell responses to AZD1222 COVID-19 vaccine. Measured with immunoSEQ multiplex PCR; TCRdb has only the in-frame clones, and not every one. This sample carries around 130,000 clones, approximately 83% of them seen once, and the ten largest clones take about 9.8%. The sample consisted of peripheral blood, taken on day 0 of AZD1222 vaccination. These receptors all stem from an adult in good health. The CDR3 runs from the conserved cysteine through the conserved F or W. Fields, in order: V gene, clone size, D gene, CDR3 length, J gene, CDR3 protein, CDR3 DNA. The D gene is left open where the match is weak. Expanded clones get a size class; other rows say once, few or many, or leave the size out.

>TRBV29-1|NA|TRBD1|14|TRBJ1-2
CSVRDRGINYGYTF
TGCAGCGTCCGCGACAGGGGAATTAACTATGGCTACACCTTC
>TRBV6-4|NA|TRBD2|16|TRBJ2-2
CASSETSGRITGELFF
TGTGCCAGCAGTGAGACTAGCGGGAGGATAACCGGGGAGCTGTTTTTT
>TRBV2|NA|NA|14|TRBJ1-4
CASSPQGTNEKLFF
TGTGCCAGCAGCCCACAGGGAACTAATGAAAAACTGTTTTTT
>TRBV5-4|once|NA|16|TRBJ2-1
CASSLAGTESLNEQFF
TGTGCCAGCAGCTTGGCCGGGACGGAAAGTCTCAATGAGCAGTTCTTC
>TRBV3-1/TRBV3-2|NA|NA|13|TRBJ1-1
CASSQRGDTEAFF
TGTGCCAGCAGCCAACGGGGGGACACTGAAGCTTTCTTT
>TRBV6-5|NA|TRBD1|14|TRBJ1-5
CASSPDRGNQPQHF
TGTGCCAGCAGTCCCGACAGGGGGAATCAGCCCCAGCATTTT
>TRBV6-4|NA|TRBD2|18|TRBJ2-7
CASSGASGRTNSSYEQYF
TGTGCCAGCAGTGGGGCTAGCGGGAGAACCAATAGCTCCTACGAGCAGTACTTC
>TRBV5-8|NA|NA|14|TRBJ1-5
CASSGGGSNQPQHF
TGTGCCAGCAGCGGGGGTGGGAGCAATCAGCCCCAGCATTTT
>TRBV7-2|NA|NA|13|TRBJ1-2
CASSSSRDYGYTF
TGTGCCAGCAGCTCCAGTAGGGACTATGGCTACACCTTC
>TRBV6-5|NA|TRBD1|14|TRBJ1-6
CATGDSSYNSPLHF
TGTGCCACCGGGGACAGCTCCTATAATTCACCCCTCCACTTT
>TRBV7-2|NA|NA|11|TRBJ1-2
CASSLVSGYTF
TGTGCCAGCAGCTTAGTATCCGGCTACACCTTC
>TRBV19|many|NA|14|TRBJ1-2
CASRVEGANYGYTF
TGTGCCAGTAGGGTGGAAGGGGCTAACTATGGCTACACCTTC
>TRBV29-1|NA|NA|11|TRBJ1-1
CSVVWGTEAFF
TGCAGCGTTGTTTGGGGAACTGAAGCTTTCTTT
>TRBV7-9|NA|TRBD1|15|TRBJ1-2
CASSSTGGPNYGYTF
TGTGCCAGCAGCAGTACAGGGGGACCCAACTATGGCTACACCTTC
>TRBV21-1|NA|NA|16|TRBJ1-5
CASSTVPRQGGQPQHF
TGTGCCAGCAGCACCGTACCCAGACAGGGTGGGCAGCCCCAGCATTTT
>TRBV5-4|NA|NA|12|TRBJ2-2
CASSLETGELFF
TGTGCCAGCAGCCTAGAGACCGGGGAGCTGTTTTTT
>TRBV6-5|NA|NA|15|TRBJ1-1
CASSYSGGTSTEAFF
TGTGCCAGCAGTTACTCAGGAGGGACGAGCACTGAAGCTTTCTTT
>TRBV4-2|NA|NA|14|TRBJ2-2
CASSQDPNTGELFF
TGTGCCAGCAGCCAAGACCCGAACACCGGGGAGCTGTTTTTT
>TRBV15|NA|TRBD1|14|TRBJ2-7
CATSRGQGAGEQYF
TGTGCCACCAGCAGAGGACAGGGGGCAGGAGAGCAGTACTTC
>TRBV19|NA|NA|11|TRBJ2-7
CASTFGGEQYF
TGTGCCAGTACCTTCGGGGGAGAGCAGTACTTC
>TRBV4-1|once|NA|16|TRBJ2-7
CASSQEKRDTVYEQYF
TGCGCCAGCAGCCAAGAAAAGCGGGACACCGTCTACGAGCAGTACTTC
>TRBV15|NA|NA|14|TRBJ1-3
CATSRLHLGHTIYF
TGTGCCACCAGCAGACTACACCTTGGACACACCATATATTTT
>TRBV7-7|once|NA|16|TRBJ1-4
CASSLLFFSTNEKLFF
TGTGCCAGCAGCCTACTTTTTTTTTCAACTAATGAAAAACTGTTTTTT
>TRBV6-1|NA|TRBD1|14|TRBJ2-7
CASSDQQGTYEQYF
TGTGCCAGCAGTGACCAACAGGGGACCTACGAGCAGTACTTC
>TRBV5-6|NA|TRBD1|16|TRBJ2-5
CASSDRTGRDQETQYF
TGTGCCAGCAGCGACCGGACAGGAAGGGACCAAGAGACCCAGTACTTC
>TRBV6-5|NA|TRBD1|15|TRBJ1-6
CASSPGQAFNSPLHF
TGTGCCAGCAGTCCCGGACAGGCTTTTAATTCACCCCTCCACTTT
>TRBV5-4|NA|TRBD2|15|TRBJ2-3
CASSFRAGAGDTQYF
TGTGCCAGCAGCTTTCGAGCGGGGGCGGGAGATACGCAGTATTTT
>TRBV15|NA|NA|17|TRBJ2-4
CATSRDNPRTSKNIQYF
TGTGCCACCAGCAGAGATAACCCCCGGACTTCCAAAAACATTCAGTACTTC
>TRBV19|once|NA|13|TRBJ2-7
CARSQTVTYEQYF
TGTGCCAGATCCCAGACAGTTACCTACGAGCAGTACTTC
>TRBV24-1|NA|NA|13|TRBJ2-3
CATSDFDRDTQYF
TGTGCCACCAGTGATTTTGACAGAGATACGCAGTATTTT
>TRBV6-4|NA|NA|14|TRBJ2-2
CASSGGVNTGELFF
TGTGCCAGCAGTGGCGGGGTGAACACCGGGGAGCTGTTTTTT
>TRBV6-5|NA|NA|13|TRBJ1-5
CASSYNRDRPQHF
TGTGCCAGCAGTTACAACAGGGACCGGCCCCAGCATTTT
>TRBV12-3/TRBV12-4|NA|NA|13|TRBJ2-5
CASTRTRGKTQYF
TGTGCCAGCACCAGGACCCGGGGGAAGACCCAGTACTTC
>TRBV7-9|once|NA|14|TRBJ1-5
CASSARIADQPQHF
TGTGCCAGCAGTGCTAGGATTGCCGATCAGCCCCAGCATTTT
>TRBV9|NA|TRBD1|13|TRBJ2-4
CASSVGTGGIQYF
TGTGCCAGCAGCGTGGGGACAGGGGGCATTCAGTACTTC
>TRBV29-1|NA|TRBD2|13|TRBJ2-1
CSQTSGVSNEQFF
TGCAGCCAAACTAGCGGGGTCTCGAATGAGCAGTTCTTC
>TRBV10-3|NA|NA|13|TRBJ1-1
CAISESQRGEAFF
TGTGCCATCAGTGAGTCTCAAAGAGGGGAAGCTTTCTTT
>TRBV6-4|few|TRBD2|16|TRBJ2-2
CASSDHGRTNTGELFF
TGTGCCAGCAGTGATCACGGGAGGACGAACACCGGGGAGCTGTTTTTT
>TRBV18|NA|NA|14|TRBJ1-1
CASSPSGGVTEAFF
TGTGCCAGCTCACCAAGTGGGGGGGTTACTGAAGCTTTCTTT
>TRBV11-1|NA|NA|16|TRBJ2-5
CASSLNSMGIQETQYF
TGTGCCAGCAGCTTAAATTCGATGGGGATCCAAGAGACCCAGTACTTC
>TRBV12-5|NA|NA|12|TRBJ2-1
CASGLDYNEQFF
TGTGCTAGTGGTTTGGACTACAATGAGCAGTTCTTC
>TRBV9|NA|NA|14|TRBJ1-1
CASSDGDSKTEAFF
TGTGCCAGCAGCGACGGGGACTCAAAGACTGAAGCTTTCTTT
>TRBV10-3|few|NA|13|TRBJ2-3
CAISPGLTDTQYF
TGTGCCATCAGTCCTGGGCTCACAGATACGCAGTATTTT
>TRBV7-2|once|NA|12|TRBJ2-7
CASSLDPGAQYF
TGTGCCAGCAGCTTAGATCCCGGGGCACAGTACTTC
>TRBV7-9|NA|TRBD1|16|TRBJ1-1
CASSPPIGTGNTEAFF
TGTGCCAGCAGCCCACCGATAGGGACAGGGAACACTGAAGCTTTCTTT
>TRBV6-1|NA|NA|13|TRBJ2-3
CASSERPTDTQYF
TGTGCCAGCAGTGAACGTCCGACAGATACGCAGTATTTT
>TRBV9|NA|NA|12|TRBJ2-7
CASSRDLYEQYF
TGTGCCAGCAGCCGGGACCTCTACGAGCAGTACTTC
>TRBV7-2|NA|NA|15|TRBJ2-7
CASSLVGDGGSEQYF
TGTGCCAGCAGCTTAGTAGGCGACGGCGGTTCCGAGCAGTACTTC